The rows below give T cell receptor beta chains drawn from one sample of a study of blood T cell repertoires in COVID-19. TCRdb's table, derived via immunoSEQ multiplex PCR, lists solely in-frame clones and lacks some. The sample carries more than 100,000 clones, roughly 80% recorded once. Sample: peripheral blood. Receptor source: a woman aged 50 to 60 with acute or convalescent COVID-19. The CDR3 runs from the conserved cysteine through the conserved F or W. The order of the fields is V gene, clone size, J gene, D gene, CDR3 DNA, CDR3 protein. D genes are given only for firm matches. Where a row states a size, it is once, few, many or the class of an expanded clone; other rows omit it.

TRBV28	.	TRBJ2-7	.	TGTGCCAGCACCACCCGCAGGGGCGAGCAGTACTTC	CASTTRRGEQYF
TRBV10-3	.	TRBJ2-1	.	TGTGCCATCAGTGAGTCGCTCCGCACCCAGGGCGACAATGAGCAGTTCTTC	CAISESLRTQGDNEQFF
TRBV3-1/TRBV3-2	.	TRBJ1-1	.	TGTGCCAGCAGCAATGGACAGTTGAGGAGCACTGAAGCTTTCTTT	CASSNGQLRSTEAFF
TRBV19	.	TRBJ2-1	TRBD1	TGTGCCAGTAGTATAGGGGACAGCGAGCAGTTCTTC	CASSIGDSEQFF
TRBV28	.	TRBJ2-1	.	TGTGCCAGCAGTTTAGTACAGATCAATGAGCAGTTCTTC	CASSLVQINEQFF
TRBV20-1	.	TRBJ1-5	.	TGCAGTGCTATTGACAGGAGGTCTCAGCCCCAGCATTTT	CSAIDRRSQPQHF
TRBV2	.	TRBJ1-2	.	TGTGCCAGCAGAGTCGGGGGGGCCAATGGCTACACCTTC	CASRVGGANGYTF
TRBV6-6	.	TRBJ2-7	TRBD2	TGTGCCACCACGGTTGCGGGGGGTTTCGCCGAGCAGTACTTC	CATTVAGGFAEQYF
TRBV11-2	few	TRBJ2-1	TRBD1	TGTGCCAGCAGCTTAGGGGGGACAGGGACCAATGAGCAGTTCTTC	CASSLGGTGTNEQFF
TRBV19	.	TRBJ1-5	.	TGTGCCAGTAGTAAAACGGCACAGGGCAATCAGCCCCAGCATTTT	CASSKTAQGNQPQHF
TRBV5-5	.	TRBJ2-1	TRBD2	TGTGCCAGCAGCTCACTAGCGGGGTGGTACAATGAGCAGTTCTTC	CASSSLAGWYNEQFF
TRBV6-5	.	TRBJ2-2	.	TGTGCCAGCAGCCTACCCGTCCAGGGGGGCGGGGAGCTGTTTTTT	CASSLPVQGGGELFF
TRBV6-6	.	TRBJ2-7	TRBD1	TGTGCCAGCAGTCACCGGGACAGGGTCTACGGGCAGTACTTC	CASSHRDRVYGQYF
TRBV6-6	.	TRBJ2-3	TRBD2	TGTGCCAGCAGGACTAGCGGGGGGGCTCGGGCAGATACGCAGTATTTT	CASRTSGGARADTQYF
TRBV25-1	.	TRBJ2-2	.	TGTGCCAGCACCGGACACGCCGGGGAGCTGTTTTTT	CASTGHAGELFF
TRBV19	.	TRBJ1-2	.	TGTGCCAGTAGTATACAGGGGACGCCTTCTGATGGCTACACCTTC	CASSIQGTPSDGYTF
TRBV2	.	TRBJ1-4	.	TGTGCCAGCAGAACCAGGGATGGGGAAAAACTGTTTTTT	CASRTRDGEKLFF